This T cell receptor beta chain was observed in a study of graft-versus-host responses after intestinal transplantation. Across the study: Each recipient received a multivisceral, liver-intestinal, or isolated intestinal graft. Anti-thymocyte globulin was used for induction in all recipients, who then took tacrolimus and steroids for approximately 3 years. Whole-study results and caveats: GvH clones detected in recipient marrow included some appearing first in ileum or blood. An association linked early post-transplant HvG declines with peak circulating GvH clone levels.

A word on this clone: Its target is not known.

Graft-derived tissue was subjected to processing to liberate intraepithelial and lamina propria lymphocytes. Assay used: immunoSEQ multiplex PCR; TCRdb lists only in-frame clones, some missing. The table lists under 9,500 clones, approximately 79% of them singletons, with more than 30% in the top ten. The sample in question was ileum tissue, obtained about 490 days after intestinal transplant. This receptor was taken from a human patient who received an intestinal transplant, so some T cells may come from the graft donor.

The CDR3 here is CASRPIAGGNTEAFF. The CDR3 nucleotides read TGTGCCAGCAGACCTATCGCGGGGGGAAACACTGAAGCTTTCTTT. The rearrangement links TRBV7-2 to TRBJ1-1; maybe TRBD1 (5 bases). Germline V gene data show CDR1 as SGHTA and CDR2 as FQGNSA. The CDR3 has 15 amino acids. V shed 6 bases and J shed 2 bases, with 16 bases lying between them.